This TCR beta chain was observed in a study of early T cells in non-severe SARS-CoV-2 infection. Study in general: Sequencing of bulk RNA from unsorted whole blood was done, without chain pairing. Study-level results: The matching step, a VDJdb search, favored anti-spike CD8 responses and missed private and CD4 specificities.

Molecules of cDNA were individually given unique molecular identifiers that were attached to them. TCRdb itself ran the 5' RACE reads through MiXCR, one entry per CDR3 protein. The sample holds 30,000 to 45,000 distinct CDR3 sequences, 5.8% seen once. This clonotype was counted at least ten times. Its antigen is as yet unknown. The sequence was collected from an adult who was a healthcare worker with PCR-confirmed SARS-CoV-2 infection or an uninfected control (not recorded which). Sequenced sample: whole blood.

CDR3 in amino acids: CASSLVHEQYF. The CDR3 DNA follows: TGTGCCAGCAGCTTAGTCCACGAGCAGTACTTC. The rearrangement joins TRBV11-2 to TRBJ2-7; D not resolved. In germline, CDR1 is SGHAT, CDR2 FQNNGV. The CDR3 extends over 11 amino acids. V was clipped by 1 base and J by 5 bases, with 3 bases between them.